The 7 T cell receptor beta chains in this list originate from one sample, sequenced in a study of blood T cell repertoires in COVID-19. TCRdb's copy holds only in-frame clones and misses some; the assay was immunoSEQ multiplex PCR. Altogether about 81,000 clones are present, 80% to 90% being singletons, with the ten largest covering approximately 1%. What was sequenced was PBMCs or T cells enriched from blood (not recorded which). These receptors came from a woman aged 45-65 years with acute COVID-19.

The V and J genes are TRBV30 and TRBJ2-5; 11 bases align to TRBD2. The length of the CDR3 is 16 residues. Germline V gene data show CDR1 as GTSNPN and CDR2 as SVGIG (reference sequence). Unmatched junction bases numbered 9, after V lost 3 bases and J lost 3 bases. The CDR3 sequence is CAWSLSPGLAEETQYF. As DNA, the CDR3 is TGTGCCTGGAGCCTCTCGCCGGGACTAGCGGAAGAGACCCAGTACTTC. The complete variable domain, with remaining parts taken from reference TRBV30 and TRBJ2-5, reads SQTIHQWPATLVQPVGSPLSLECTVEGTSNPNLYWYRQAAGRGLQLLFYSVGIGQISSEVPQNLSASRPQDRQFILSSKKLLLSDSGFYLCAWSLSPGLAEETQYFGPGTRLLVL.

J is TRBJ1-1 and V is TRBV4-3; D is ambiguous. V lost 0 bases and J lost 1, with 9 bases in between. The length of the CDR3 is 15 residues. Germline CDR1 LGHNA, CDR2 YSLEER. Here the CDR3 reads CASSQEVQPNTEAFF. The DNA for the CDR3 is TGCGCCAGCAGCCAAGAAGTACAGCCGAACACTGAAGCTTTCTTT.

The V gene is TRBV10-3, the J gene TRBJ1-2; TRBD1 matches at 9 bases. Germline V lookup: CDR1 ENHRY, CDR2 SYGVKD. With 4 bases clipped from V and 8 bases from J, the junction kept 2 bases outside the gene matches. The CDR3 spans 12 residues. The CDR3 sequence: CAISGDRDGYTF. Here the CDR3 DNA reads TGTGCCATCAGTGGGGACAGGGACGGCTACACCTTC.

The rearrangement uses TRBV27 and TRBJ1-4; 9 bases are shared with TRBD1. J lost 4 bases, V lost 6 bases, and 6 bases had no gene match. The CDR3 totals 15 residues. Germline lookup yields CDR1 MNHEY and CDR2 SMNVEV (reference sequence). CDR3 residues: CASRDRGRGNEKLFF. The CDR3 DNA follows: TGTGCCAGCAGGGACAGGGGAAGGGGTAATGAAAAACTGTTTTTT.

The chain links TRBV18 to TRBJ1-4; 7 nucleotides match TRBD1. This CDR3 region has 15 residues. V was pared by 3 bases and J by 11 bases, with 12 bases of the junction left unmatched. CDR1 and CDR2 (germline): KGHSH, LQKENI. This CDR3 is CASSPPGGGLWKLFF. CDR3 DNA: TGTGCCAGCTCACCCCCGGGAGGGGGCCTGTGGAAACTGTTTTTT. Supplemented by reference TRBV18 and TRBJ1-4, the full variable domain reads NAGVMQNPRHLVRRRGQEARLRCSPMKGHSHVYWYRQLPEEGLKFMVYLQKENIIDESGMPKERFSAEFPKEGPSILRIQQVVRGDSAAYFCASSPPGGGLWKLFFGSGTQLSVL.

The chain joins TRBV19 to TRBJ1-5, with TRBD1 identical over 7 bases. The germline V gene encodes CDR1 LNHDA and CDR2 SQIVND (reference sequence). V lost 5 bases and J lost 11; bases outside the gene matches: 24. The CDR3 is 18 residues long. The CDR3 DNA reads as TGTGCCAGTAGTGAAAATCGGGACAGCCCCTTCCTAGAACAGGCCCAGCATTTT. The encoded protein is CASSENRDSPFLEQAQHF.

CDR3: CASSFIQAGAYGYTF. The DNA for the CDR3 is TGTGCCAGCAGCTTTATTCAGGCAGGGGCCTATGGCTACACCTTC. The gene calls are TRBV7-9 and TRBJ1-2, with D perhaps TRBD1 (6 bases). Germline-derived CDR1 and CDR2 are SEHNR and FQNEAQ (reference sequence). The V and J ends lost 3 bases and 4 bases respectively, with 15 bases between them. The CDR3 is 15 amino acids.